These 2 T cell receptor beta chains originate from one sample sequenced in a study of shared clonotypes between healthy human individuals. Data came from immunoSEQ multiplex PCR; TCRdb stores just in-frame clones and leaves some out. The table includes 2,500,000 or so clones, around 90% detected once. The source material was naive CD4+ T cells sorted from blood. Subset defined: CD45RA+ positively selected. The receptors derive from a man between 18 and 29 years old in good health.

This clone was counted a single time. CDR3 nucleotide sequence: TGTGCCAGCAGCGTAGATTCGGGACAGGTTAATGAAAAACTGTTTTTT. Amino acid sequence: CASSVDSGQVNEKLFF. The rearrangement uses TRBV9 and TRBJ1-4; TRBD1 aligns across 8 bases. Germline CDR1 and CDR2: SGDLS and YYNGEE. The CDR3 covers 16 residues. V was clipped by 0 bases and J by 4 bases; unmatched bases: 5.

The chain uses TRBV14 and TRBJ1-1; D is undetermined. CDR3 length equals 12 residues. In germline, CDR1 is SGHDN, CDR2 FVKESK. Trimming removed 5 bases from V and 1 base from J, with 5 bases in between. The DNA for the CDR3 is TGTGCCAGCAGCTTAGGGAACACTGAAGCTTTCTTT. Protein sequence: CASSLGNTEAFF.